A selection of T cell receptor beta chains follows, all from one sample in a study of blood T cell repertoires in COVID-19. The repertoire was sequenced with immunoSEQ multiplex PCR; TCRdb's copy has only in-frame clones and lacks some. The table has some 300,000 clones, roughly 88% seen once. Sequencing used peripheral blood. These receptors were taken from a woman younger than 45 who had recovered from COVID-19. CDR3s include the opening cysteine and the closing phenylalanine or tryptophan. Each record gives: CDR3 protein, CDR3 DNA, clone size, J gene, CDR3 length, D gene, V gene. D genes are given only for firm matches. Expanded clones are given a class, and other clones once, few, many or no size at all.

CDR3aa: CASSPLVEYSTDTQYF
CDR3nt: TGTGCCAGCAGCCCCCTAGTGGAGTATAGCACAGATACGCAGTATTTT
abundance: .
j_gene: TRBJ2-3
len: 16
d_gene: .
v_gene: TRBV5-4

CDR3aa: CASSSTSGGLNEQFF
CDR3nt: TGTGCCAGCAGTTCAACTAGCGGGGGGCTCAATGAGCAGTTCTTC
abundance: .
j_gene: TRBJ2-1
len: 15
d_gene: TRBD2
v_gene: TRBV27

CDR3aa: CASTFPVGTSSYNEQFF
CDR3nt: TGTGCCAGCACCTTCCCGGTAGGGACTAGCTCATACAATGAGCAGTTCTTC
abundance: .
j_gene: TRBJ2-1
len: 17
d_gene: TRBD2
v_gene: TRBV5-4

CDR3aa: CASSPRGKTDTQYF
CDR3nt: TGTGCCAGCAGTCCCAGGGGGAAAACAGATACGCAGTATTTT
abundance: .
j_gene: TRBJ2-3
len: 14
d_gene: TRBD1
v_gene: TRBV27

CDR3aa: CSVEEARLPGYTF
CDR3nt: TGCAGCGTTGAAGAAGCCAGGCTGCCTGGCTACACCTTC
abundance: .
j_gene: TRBJ1-2
len: 13
d_gene: .
v_gene: TRBV29-1

CDR3aa: CASSPRTLNQPQHF
CDR3nt: TGTGCCAGCAGTCCCCGGACACTCAATCAGCCCCAGCATTTT
abundance: .
j_gene: TRBJ1-5
len: 14
d_gene: .
v_gene: TRBV28

CDR3aa: CASSLDHRVTNTEAFF
CDR3nt: TGTGCCAGCAGCTTGGACCACAGGGTAACCAACACTGAAGCTTTCTTT
abundance: .
j_gene: TRBJ1-1
len: 16
d_gene: .
v_gene: TRBV5-5

CDR3aa: CASSVEGQAYNEQFF
CDR3nt: TGTGCCAGCAGCGTAGAAGGACAAGCCTACAATGAGCAGTTCTTC
abundance: .
j_gene: TRBJ2-1
len: 15
d_gene: .
v_gene: TRBV9

CDR3aa: CASSPQLAGVRHRELFF
CDR3nt: TGTGCCAGCTCACCGCAGCTAGCGGGGGTCCGGCACCGGGAGCTGTTTTTT
abundance: .
j_gene: TRBJ2-2
len: 17
d_gene: TRBD2
v_gene: TRBV18

CDR3aa: CASSLGTGTYEQYF
CDR3nt: TGCGCCAGCAGCCTCGGGACAGGGACCTACGAGCAGTACTTC
abundance: .
j_gene: TRBJ2-7
len: 14
d_gene: TRBD1
v_gene: TRBV4-1

CDR3aa: CASSLALGDFEAFF
CDR3nt: TGTGCCAGCAGCCTAGCACTCGGGGATTTCGAAGCTTTCTTT
abundance: .
j_gene: TRBJ1-1
len: 14
d_gene: .
v_gene: TRBV3-1/TRBV3-2

CDR3aa: CASSYSRVSPLHF
CDR3nt: TGTGCCAGCAGTTACTCACGGGTCTCACCCCTCCACTTT
abundance: .
j_gene: TRBJ1-6
len: 13
d_gene: .
v_gene: TRBV6-5

CDR3aa: CAWSPGLFMNTEAFF
CDR3nt: TGTGCCTGGAGCCCAGGACTGTTCATGAACACTGAAGCTTTCTTT
abundance: few
j_gene: TRBJ1-1
len: 15
d_gene: .
v_gene: TRBV30

CDR3aa: CASSLDRPSLEQFF
CDR3nt: TGTGCCAGCAGCTTGGACAGGCCCTCGCTTGAGCAGTTCTTC
abundance: .
j_gene: TRBJ2-1
len: 14
d_gene: .
v_gene: TRBV5-4

CDR3aa: CASSLDVTGQGYF
CDR3nt: TGTGCCAGCAGCTTAGACGTCACAGGACAGGGATACTTC
abundance: .
j_gene: TRBJ2-5
len: 13
d_gene: TRBD1
v_gene: TRBV11-2

CDR3aa: CASSPRPAGDNEQFF
CDR3nt: TGTGCCAGCAGCCCCAGACCTGCCGGGGACAATGAGCAGTTCTTC
abundance: .
j_gene: TRBJ2-1
len: 15
d_gene: .
v_gene: TRBV3-1/TRBV3-2

CDR3aa: CAIQGRPRSPLHF
CDR3nt: TGTGCCATTCAAGGGAGGCCCCGGTCACCCCTCCACTTT
abundance: .
j_gene: TRBJ1-6
len: 13
d_gene: .
v_gene: TRBV15

CDR3aa: CASSLSSGYNSPLHF
CDR3nt: TGTGCCAGCAGTTTATCGTCAGGGTACAATTCACCCCTCCACTTT
abundance: .
j_gene: TRBJ1-6
len: 15
d_gene: .
v_gene: TRBV27

CDR3aa: CAQAGASTDTQYF
CDR3nt: TGTGCGCAGGCCGGTGCTAGCACAGATACGCAGTATTTT
abundance: .
j_gene: TRBJ2-3
len: 13
d_gene: .
v_gene: TRBV18

CDR3aa: CAWSEPGGNEQYF
CDR3nt: TGTGCCTGGAGTGAGCCGGGAGGGAATGAGCAGTACTTC
abundance: .
j_gene: TRBJ2-7
len: 13
d_gene: TRBD2
v_gene: TRBV30

CDR3aa: CASSLGLGQGKF
CDR3nt: TGTGCCAGCAGCTTGGGACTCGGACAGGGGAAATTT
abundance: .
j_gene: TRBJ1-1
len: 12
d_gene: TRBD1
v_gene: TRBV7-2

CDR3aa: CARVGGGNTEAFF
CDR3nt: TGTGCCAGGGTGGGAGGGGGGAACACTGAAGCTTTCTTT
abundance: .
j_gene: TRBJ1-1
len: 13
d_gene: .
v_gene: TRBV2

CDR3aa: CASSLGGTGVEKLFF
CDR3nt: TGTGCCAGCAGTTTAGGTGGGACAGGGGTTGAAAAACTGTTTTTT
abundance: .
j_gene: TRBJ1-4
len: 15
d_gene: TRBD1
v_gene: TRBV28

CDR3aa: CAISERVHPNTEAFF
CDR3nt: TGTGCCATCAGTGAGCGGGTACATCCGAACACTGAAGCTTTCTTT
abundance: once
j_gene: TRBJ1-1
len: 15
d_gene: .
v_gene: TRBV10-3

CDR3aa: CASSQDDRYGKVVNTEAFF
CDR3nt: TGCGCCAGCAGCCAAGACGACAGGTACGGAAAAGTGGTGAACACTGAAGCTTTCTTT
abundance: .
j_gene: TRBJ1-1
len: 19
d_gene: .
v_gene: TRBV4-1

CDR3aa: CASSEVGTGNQPQHF
CDR3nt: TGCGCCAGCAGTGAAGTTGGGACAGGCAATCAGCCCCAGCATTTT
abundance: .
j_gene: TRBJ1-5
len: 15
d_gene: TRBD1
v_gene: TRBV10-1

CDR3aa: CASSQPGLAGADTQYF
CDR3nt: TGTGCCAGCAGCCAACCGGGACTAGCGGGGGCAGATACGCAGTATTTT
abundance: .
j_gene: TRBJ2-3
len: 16
d_gene: TRBD2
v_gene: TRBV7-8

CDR3aa: CASGLGATNEKLFF
CDR3nt: TGTGCCAGCGGTCTGGGGGCGACTAATGAAAAACTGTTTTTT
abundance: .
j_gene: TRBJ1-4
len: 14
d_gene: .
v_gene: TRBV28

CDR3aa: CASSEARGGEKLFF
CDR3nt: TGTGCCAGCAGTGAAGCGCGGGGCGGGGAAAAACTGTTTTTT
abundance: .
j_gene: TRBJ1-4
len: 14
d_gene: .
v_gene: TRBV2

CDR3aa: CASSLQGIEAFF
CDR3nt: TGTGCCAGCTCACTACAGGGGATTGAAGCTTTCTTT
abundance: .
j_gene: TRBJ1-1
len: 12
d_gene: TRBD1
v_gene: TRBV18

CDR3aa: CASSPGTLQETQYF
CDR3nt: TGTGCCAGCAGCCCCGGGACACTTCAAGAGACCCAGTACTTC
abundance: .
j_gene: TRBJ2-5
len: 14
d_gene: .
v_gene: TRBV7-7

CDR3aa: CASSRLSTVDYGYTF
CDR3nt: TGTGCCAGCAGCCGTCTTTCAACGGTCGACTATGGCTACACCTTC
abundance: .
j_gene: TRBJ1-2
len: 15
d_gene: .
v_gene: TRBV6-5

CDR3aa: CASSPDRAVYEQYF
CDR3nt: TGTGCCAGCTCACCTGACAGGGCGGTCTACGAGCAGTACTTC
abundance: .
j_gene: TRBJ2-7
len: 14
d_gene: TRBD1
v_gene: TRBV18

CDR3aa: CASSPWTSGGATGELFF
CDR3nt: TGCGCCAGCAGCCCGTGGACTAGCGGGGGGGCGACCGGGGAGCTGTTTTTT
abundance: .
j_gene: TRBJ2-2
len: 17
d_gene: TRBD2
v_gene: TRBV5-1

CDR3aa: CASSLTASGATDTQYF
CDR3nt: TGTGCCAGCAGCTTAACGGCTAGCGGTGCCACAGATACGCAGTATTTT
abundance: once
j_gene: TRBJ2-3
len: 16
d_gene: TRBD2
v_gene: TRBV7-3

CDR3aa: CASSDGLAGGPSQYF
CDR3nt: TGTGCCAGCAGTGACGGTCTAGCGGGGGGCCCTTCCCAGTACTTC
abundance: .
j_gene: TRBJ2-5
len: 15
d_gene: TRBD2
v_gene: TRBV2

CDR3aa: CASSRTGNNEQFF
CDR3nt: TGTGCCAGCAGTCGGACAGGTAACAATGAGCAGTTCTTC
abundance: .
j_gene: TRBJ2-1
len: 13
d_gene: TRBD1
v_gene: TRBV28

CDR3aa: CASSLRSPQGYGYTF
CDR3nt: TGTGCCAGCAGTTTAAGGTCCCCCCAGGGCTATGGCTACACCTTC
abundance: .
j_gene: TRBJ1-2
len: 15
d_gene: .
v_gene: TRBV28

CDR3aa: CASSFGPMNRANVLTF
CDR3nt: TGTGCCAGCAGCTTTGGGCCCATGAATAGGGCCAACGTCCTGACTTTC
abundance: .
j_gene: TRBJ2-6
len: 16
d_gene: .
v_gene: TRBV5-4

CDR3aa: CASSYRGPVYGYTF
CDR3nt: TGTGCCAGTTCTTACAGGGGGCCCGTCTATGGCTACACCTTC
abundance: .
j_gene: TRBJ1-2
len: 14
d_gene: TRBD1
v_gene: TRBV28

CDR3aa: CASSLTGAQPQHF
CDR3nt: TGTGCCAGCAGTTTGACAGGGGCTCAGCCCCAGCATTTT
abundance: .
j_gene: TRBJ1-5
len: 13
d_gene: TRBD1
v_gene: TRBV12-3/TRBV12-4

CDR3aa: CASSVPRGGTDTQYF
CDR3nt: TGTGCCAGCAGCGTCCCACGGGGGGGCACAGATACGCAGTATTTT
abundance: .
j_gene: TRBJ2-3
len: 15
d_gene: TRBD2
v_gene: TRBV9

CDR3aa: CASSPPENYGYTF
CDR3nt: TGTGCCAGCAGCCCCCCAGAAAACTATGGCTACACCTTC
abundance: .
j_gene: TRBJ1-2
len: 13
d_gene: .
v_gene: TRBV9

CDR3aa: CASSVSGGPVDEQFF
CDR3nt: TGTGCCAGCAGCGTAAGCGGGGGGCCGGTGGATGAGCAGTTCTTC
abundance: .
j_gene: TRBJ2-1
len: 15
d_gene: TRBD2
v_gene: TRBV9

CDR3aa: CASSSQGTGNTIDGYTF
CDR3nt: TGCGCCAGCAGCTCTCAAGGGACAGGGAATACAATAGATGGCTACACCTTC
abundance: .
j_gene: TRBJ1-2
len: 17
d_gene: TRBD1
v_gene: TRBV5-1

CDR3aa: CSVDVQGGQPQHF
CDR3nt: TGCAGCGTTGATGTCCAGGGGGGTCAGCCCCAGCATTTT
abundance: .
j_gene: TRBJ1-5
len: 13
d_gene: TRBD1
v_gene: TRBV29-1

CDR3aa: CASRPRTRDGEQFF
CDR3nt: TGTGCCAGCAGACCCCGGACCCGGGATGGTGAGCAGTTCTTC
abundance: .
j_gene: TRBJ2-1
len: 14
d_gene: .
v_gene: TRBV7-2

CDR3aa: CASSPPLTSGGETQYF
CDR3nt: TGTGCCAGCAGCCCACCACTCACTAGCGGGGGAGAGACCCAGTACTTC
abundance: .
j_gene: TRBJ2-5
len: 16
d_gene: TRBD2
v_gene: TRBV13